This T cell receptor (beta chain) stems from a study of T cell repertoires in cytomegalovirus infection. Overall study context: Indicated by public TCR beta signatures were CMV infection and matching HLA type. Overall study findings and caveats: HLA-C-restricted TCR beta clonotypes specific for CMV led the ex vivo response.

V lost 5 bases to trimming and J lost 7 bases; unmatched junction nucleotides: 11. The germline CDR1 and CDR2 sequences are SGHVS and FNYEAQ. CDR3 length: 16 amino acids. MiXCR, applied by TCRdb to the reads, yields one record per CDR3 protein. The sample holds about 110,000 distinct CDR3 sequences, about 9.5% seen once. At least ten counts were recorded for this clonotype. The antigen is unknown. The genes are TRBV7-6 and TRBJ2-1; 10 bases agree with TRBD2. The clonotype was recovered from a human donor in good health (CMV status not recorded). Some clones in this sample may be carry-over from other donors' samples. The source material was PBMCs, sequenced either directly or after in vitro stimulation (not recorded which). CDR3 region: CASSPRLAGVLNEQFF. The CDR3 nucleotides are TGTGCCAGCAGCCCTAGGCTAGCGGGAGTCCTGAATGAGCAGTTCTTC.